The T cell receptor beta chain described here comes from a study of early T cells in non-severe SARS-CoV-2 infection. The V gene end was trimmed by 4 bases and the J gene end by 4 bases; junction bases not matched to a gene: 20. The germline V gene has CDR1 MDHEN and CDR2 SYDVKM. The CDR3 has 19 residues. TCRdb re-analysed the 5' RACE reads in MiXCR, keeping a single row per CDR3 protein. There are approximately 29,000 distinct CDR3 sequences in the sample; around 7% occur only once, and approximately 2.7% lies in the top ten. This TCR was recovered from an adult who was a healthcare worker with PCR-confirmed SARS-CoV-2 infection or an uninfected control (not recorded which). Specimen: whole blood. This chain joins TRBV28 and TRBJ2-3, with 7 bases that match TRBD1. The CDR3 reads CASSSPGEQGNQAADTQYF. The CDR3 DNA sequence: TGTGCCAGCAGTTCCCCTGGAGAACAGGGGAATCAAGCAGCAGATACGCAGTATTTT.